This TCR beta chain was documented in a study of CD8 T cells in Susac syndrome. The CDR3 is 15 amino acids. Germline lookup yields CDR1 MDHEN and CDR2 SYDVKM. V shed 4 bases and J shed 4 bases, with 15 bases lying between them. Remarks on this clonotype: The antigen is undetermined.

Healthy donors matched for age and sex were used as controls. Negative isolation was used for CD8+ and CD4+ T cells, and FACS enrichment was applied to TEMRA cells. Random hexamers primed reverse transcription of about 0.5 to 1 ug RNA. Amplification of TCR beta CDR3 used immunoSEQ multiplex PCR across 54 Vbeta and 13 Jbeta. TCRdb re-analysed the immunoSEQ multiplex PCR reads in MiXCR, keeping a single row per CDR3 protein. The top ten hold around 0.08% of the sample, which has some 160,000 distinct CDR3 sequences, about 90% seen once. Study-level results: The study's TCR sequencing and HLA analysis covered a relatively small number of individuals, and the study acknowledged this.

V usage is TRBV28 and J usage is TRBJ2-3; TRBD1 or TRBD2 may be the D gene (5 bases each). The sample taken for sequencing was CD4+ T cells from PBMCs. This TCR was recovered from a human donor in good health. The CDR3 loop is CASSYGGNLADTQYF. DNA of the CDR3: TGTGCCAGCAGTTATGGGGGAAATCTTGCAGATACGCAGTATTTT.